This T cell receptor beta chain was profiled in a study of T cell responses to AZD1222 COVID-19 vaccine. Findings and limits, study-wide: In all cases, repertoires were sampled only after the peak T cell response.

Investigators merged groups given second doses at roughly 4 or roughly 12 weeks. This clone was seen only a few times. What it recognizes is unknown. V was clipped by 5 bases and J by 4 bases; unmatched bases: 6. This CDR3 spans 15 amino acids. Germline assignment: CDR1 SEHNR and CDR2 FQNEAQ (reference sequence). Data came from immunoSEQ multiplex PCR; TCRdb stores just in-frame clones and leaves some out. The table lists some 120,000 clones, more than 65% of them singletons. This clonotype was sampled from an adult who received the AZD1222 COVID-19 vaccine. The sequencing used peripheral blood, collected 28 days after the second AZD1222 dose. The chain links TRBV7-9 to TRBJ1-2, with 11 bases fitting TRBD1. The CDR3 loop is CASSPMGQGGYGYTF. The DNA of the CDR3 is TGTGCCAGCAGCCCCATGGGACAGGGGGGCTATGGCTACACCTTC.